This TCR beta chain originates from a study of cytotoxic CD8 clonotypes in ibrutinib-treated CLL. The V gene end was trimmed by 6 bases and the J gene end by 4 bases; junction bases not matched to a gene: 6. Germline V gene data show CDR1 as SQVTM and CDR2 as ANQGSEA. This CDR3 spans 13 amino acids. Study-level results: Few clonotypes were public, and these shrank or held steady under treatment.

Around 1.8 micrograms of genomic DNA came from cryopreserved PBMCs for TCR beta libraries. On this clone: What it recognizes is unknown.

Here immunoSEQ multiplex PCR was the method, and the copy in TCRdb shows in-frame clones only, minus some. This sample carries roughly 110,000 clones, 58% of them seen once, and the ten largest clones take approximately 35%. The V gene is TRBV29-1, the J gene TRBJ1-2; 9 nucleotides match TRBD1. Sequencing was performed on PBMCs, taken after 24 months of ibrutinib treatment. This clonotype originated in a human donor with chronic lymphocytic leukemia. CDR3 amino acids: CSVADRGFYGYTF. The CDR3, as DNA: TGCAGCGTGGCTGACAGGGGGTTCTATGGCTACACCTTC.